A single sample is the source of the 13 T cell receptor beta chains below, sequenced in a study of read filtering for tumor transcriptome and immune sequencing. From about 0.4 ug of RNA, a library with molecular barcoded alpha/delta and beta/gamma adaptors was made. TCRdb ran MiXCR on the reads and lists one entry per CDR3 protein. The sample carries 37,000 or so distinct CDR3 sequences, about an eighth recorded once. The sequenced material came from a population of CD138-negative cells sorted from bone marrow. These receptors came from a donor at least 40 years old with multiple myeloma.

This clonotype came up many times. The V call is TRBV5-1, the J call TRBJ1-1; 7 nucleotides line up with TRBD1. V was clipped by 4 bases and J by 6 bases; unmatched bases: 12. This CDR3 region has 15 residues. Looked up from germline, CDR1 is SGHRS and CDR2 is YFSETQ. The CDR3 protein is CASSRLTGTGAEAFF. The CDR3 coding sequence is TGCGCCAGCAGCAGGTTGACAGGGACGGGGGCTGAAGCTTTCTTT.

This clonotype was seen many times. The chain has TRBV5-4 and TRBJ2-1; weak D call: TRBD1 (6 bases). Per the germline V gene, CDR1 is SGHNT and CDR2 is YYREEE (reference sequence). V was clipped by 3 bases and J by 6 bases, with 22 bases between them. CDR3 length: 17 amino acids. As DNA, the CDR3 is TGTGCCAGCAGCTCATTTAAAACAGGGCAAGGGGGCAATGAGCAGTTCTTC. Encoded protein: CASSSFKTGQGGNEQFF.

This clonotype was recorded many times. This rearrangement joins TRBV24-1 to TRBJ2-3, with D hard to call. Trimming removed 4 bases at V and 2 bases at J, with 3 bases between. Germline V CDR1 and CDR2: KGHDR, SFDVKD. CDR3 length: 12 residues. CDR3 sequence (DNA): TGTGCCACCAGTGACTCCACAGATACGCAGTATTTT. Protein: CATSDSTDTQYF.

Comments on this clonotype: This could be a read error, since a much larger clone is one nucleotide away. V and J are TRBV2 and TRBJ1-4, with TRBD1 as a possible D gene (5 bases). The CDR3 is 14 amino acids. Looked up from germline, CDR1 is SNHLY and CDR2 is FYNNEI. The CDR3 region is CARSAGREKEKRFF. In DNA, the CDR3 is TGTGCCCGATCTGCGGGCAGGGAGAAAGAAAAACGGTTTTTT.

This clonotype was counted ten times or more. The CDR3, as DNA: TGTGCCAGCATTTCGTTCAATAGCAATCAGCCCCAGCATTTT. Its translation is CASISFNSNQPQHF. The chain recombines TRBV6-1 with TRBJ1-5; D remains ambiguous. This CDR3 region has 14 residues. Germline CDR1 MNHNS, CDR2 SASEGT. Deletions cut 7 bases from V and 0 bases from J, with 10 bases between.

This clonotype was seen repeatedly, ten times or more. This chain connects TRBV28 to TRBJ1-5; 8 positions agree with TRBD1. CDR1 is MDHEN and CDR2 is SYDVKM in the germline V gene. The CDR3 totals 18 residues. The V and J ends lost 6 bases and 5 bases, in that order; junction bases with no gene match: 18. CDR3 nucleotide sequence: TGTGCCAGCAGCGGGGGGGGGGCCCACAGGGGGAACGATCAGCCCCAGCATTTT. Amino acid sequence: CASSGGGAHRGNDQPQHF.

Only a few counts were recorded for this clonotype. J is TRBJ2-7 and V is TRBV20-1, with 13 nucleotides matching TRBD2. CDR1 DFQATT and CDR2 SNEGSKA come from the germline V gene (reference sequence). The V and J ends lost 1 base and 1 base, in that order; junction bases with no gene match: 13. The length of the CDR3 is 19 residues. DNA of the CDR3: TGCAGTGCTAGAGGGGCGGGACTAGCGGGATTGGGGGGTTCCTACGAGCAGTACTTC. Its protein is CSARGAGLAGLGGSYEQYF.

This clonotype came up many times. This chain links TRBV11-3 with TRBJ2-5; possibly TRBD1 or TRBD2 for D (6 bases each). V shed 2 bases and J shed 5 bases, with 9 bases lying between them. Germline V gene data show CDR1 as SGHNT and CDR2 as YENEEA. This CDR3 spans 13 amino acids. As DNA, the CDR3 is TGTGCCAGCAGCTTAAAGGGGGGCGAGACCCAGTACTTC. Its translation: CASSLKGGETQYF.

This clonotype has a count of ten or more. The chain recombines TRBV29-1 with TRBJ2-3, with D perhaps given as TRBD1 or TRBD2 (6 bases each). CDR3 length: 14 amino acids. V gave up 6 bases and J gave up 4 bases, with 17 bases separating them. Germline V gene lookup returns CDR1 SQVTM and CDR2 ANQGSEA. The CDR3 DNA reads as TGCAGCGTGGCAGGGACGGGGGCGGCAGATACGCAGTATTTT. Protein: CSVAGTGAADTQYF.

This clonotype was recorded at least ten times. The V call is TRBV18, the J call TRBJ1-1, with D unresolved. The CDR3 covers 14 residues. Trimming shortened V by 2 bases and J by 4 bases, and 11 bases separated the two germline ends. Germline CDR1 is KGHSH and CDR2 is LQKENI. CDR3 in DNA: TGTGCCAGCTCACCATTCGGGTTAGGCACTGAAGCTTTCTTT. As protein: CASSPFGLGTEAFF.

Many counts were recorded for this clonotype. V gene TRBV10-3 combines with J gene TRBJ2-6, with D perhaps TRBD1 or TRBD2 (5 bases each). CDR1 and CDR2 (germline): ENHRY, SYGVKD. V lost 9 bases and J 2 bases, leaving 17 bases between the germline ends. This CDR3 has 16 amino acids. The CDR3 bases are TGTGCCATTCCGGGGCCAACCCGGGCTGGGGCCAACGTCCTGACTTTC. Translating gives CAIPGPTRAGANVLTF.

In the case of this clonotype: A far larger clone is a single base away, which makes a read error likely. The chain has TRBV6-1 and TRBJ2-7; TRBD1 agrees at 8 bases. CDR3 length equals 14 residues. The V and J ends lost 6 bases and 2 bases, in that order; junction bases with no gene match: 6. Germline V gene lookup returns CDR1 MNHNS and CDR2 SASEGT. The CDR3 DNA follows: TGTGCCAGCAGCATCGGACAGGGCACCTACGAGCAGTACTTC. Translated: CASSIGQGTYEQYF.

The rearrangement links TRBV11-2 to TRBJ2-1, with D unresolved. The germline CDR1 and CDR2 sequences are SGHAT and FQNNGV. Trimming took 0 bases from V and 6 from J, leaving 9 bases between them. The CDR3 is 14 amino acids. The CDR3 sequence is CASSLDWALNEQFF. The CDR3 bases are TGTGCCAGCAGCTTAGATTGGGCCCTCAATGAGCAGTTCTTC.